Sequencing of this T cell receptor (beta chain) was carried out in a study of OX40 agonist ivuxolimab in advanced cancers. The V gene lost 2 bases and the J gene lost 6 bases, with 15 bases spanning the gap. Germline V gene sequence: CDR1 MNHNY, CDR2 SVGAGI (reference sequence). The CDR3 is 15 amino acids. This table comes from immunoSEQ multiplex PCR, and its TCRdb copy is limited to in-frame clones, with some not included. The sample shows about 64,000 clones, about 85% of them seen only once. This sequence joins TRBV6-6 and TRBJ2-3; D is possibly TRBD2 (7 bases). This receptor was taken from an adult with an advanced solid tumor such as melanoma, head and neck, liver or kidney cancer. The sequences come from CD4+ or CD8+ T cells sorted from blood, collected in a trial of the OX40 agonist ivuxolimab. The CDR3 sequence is CASSYGGAQGDTQYF. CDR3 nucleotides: TGTGCCAGCAGTTACGGGGGGGCCCAAGGGGATACGCAGTATTTT.